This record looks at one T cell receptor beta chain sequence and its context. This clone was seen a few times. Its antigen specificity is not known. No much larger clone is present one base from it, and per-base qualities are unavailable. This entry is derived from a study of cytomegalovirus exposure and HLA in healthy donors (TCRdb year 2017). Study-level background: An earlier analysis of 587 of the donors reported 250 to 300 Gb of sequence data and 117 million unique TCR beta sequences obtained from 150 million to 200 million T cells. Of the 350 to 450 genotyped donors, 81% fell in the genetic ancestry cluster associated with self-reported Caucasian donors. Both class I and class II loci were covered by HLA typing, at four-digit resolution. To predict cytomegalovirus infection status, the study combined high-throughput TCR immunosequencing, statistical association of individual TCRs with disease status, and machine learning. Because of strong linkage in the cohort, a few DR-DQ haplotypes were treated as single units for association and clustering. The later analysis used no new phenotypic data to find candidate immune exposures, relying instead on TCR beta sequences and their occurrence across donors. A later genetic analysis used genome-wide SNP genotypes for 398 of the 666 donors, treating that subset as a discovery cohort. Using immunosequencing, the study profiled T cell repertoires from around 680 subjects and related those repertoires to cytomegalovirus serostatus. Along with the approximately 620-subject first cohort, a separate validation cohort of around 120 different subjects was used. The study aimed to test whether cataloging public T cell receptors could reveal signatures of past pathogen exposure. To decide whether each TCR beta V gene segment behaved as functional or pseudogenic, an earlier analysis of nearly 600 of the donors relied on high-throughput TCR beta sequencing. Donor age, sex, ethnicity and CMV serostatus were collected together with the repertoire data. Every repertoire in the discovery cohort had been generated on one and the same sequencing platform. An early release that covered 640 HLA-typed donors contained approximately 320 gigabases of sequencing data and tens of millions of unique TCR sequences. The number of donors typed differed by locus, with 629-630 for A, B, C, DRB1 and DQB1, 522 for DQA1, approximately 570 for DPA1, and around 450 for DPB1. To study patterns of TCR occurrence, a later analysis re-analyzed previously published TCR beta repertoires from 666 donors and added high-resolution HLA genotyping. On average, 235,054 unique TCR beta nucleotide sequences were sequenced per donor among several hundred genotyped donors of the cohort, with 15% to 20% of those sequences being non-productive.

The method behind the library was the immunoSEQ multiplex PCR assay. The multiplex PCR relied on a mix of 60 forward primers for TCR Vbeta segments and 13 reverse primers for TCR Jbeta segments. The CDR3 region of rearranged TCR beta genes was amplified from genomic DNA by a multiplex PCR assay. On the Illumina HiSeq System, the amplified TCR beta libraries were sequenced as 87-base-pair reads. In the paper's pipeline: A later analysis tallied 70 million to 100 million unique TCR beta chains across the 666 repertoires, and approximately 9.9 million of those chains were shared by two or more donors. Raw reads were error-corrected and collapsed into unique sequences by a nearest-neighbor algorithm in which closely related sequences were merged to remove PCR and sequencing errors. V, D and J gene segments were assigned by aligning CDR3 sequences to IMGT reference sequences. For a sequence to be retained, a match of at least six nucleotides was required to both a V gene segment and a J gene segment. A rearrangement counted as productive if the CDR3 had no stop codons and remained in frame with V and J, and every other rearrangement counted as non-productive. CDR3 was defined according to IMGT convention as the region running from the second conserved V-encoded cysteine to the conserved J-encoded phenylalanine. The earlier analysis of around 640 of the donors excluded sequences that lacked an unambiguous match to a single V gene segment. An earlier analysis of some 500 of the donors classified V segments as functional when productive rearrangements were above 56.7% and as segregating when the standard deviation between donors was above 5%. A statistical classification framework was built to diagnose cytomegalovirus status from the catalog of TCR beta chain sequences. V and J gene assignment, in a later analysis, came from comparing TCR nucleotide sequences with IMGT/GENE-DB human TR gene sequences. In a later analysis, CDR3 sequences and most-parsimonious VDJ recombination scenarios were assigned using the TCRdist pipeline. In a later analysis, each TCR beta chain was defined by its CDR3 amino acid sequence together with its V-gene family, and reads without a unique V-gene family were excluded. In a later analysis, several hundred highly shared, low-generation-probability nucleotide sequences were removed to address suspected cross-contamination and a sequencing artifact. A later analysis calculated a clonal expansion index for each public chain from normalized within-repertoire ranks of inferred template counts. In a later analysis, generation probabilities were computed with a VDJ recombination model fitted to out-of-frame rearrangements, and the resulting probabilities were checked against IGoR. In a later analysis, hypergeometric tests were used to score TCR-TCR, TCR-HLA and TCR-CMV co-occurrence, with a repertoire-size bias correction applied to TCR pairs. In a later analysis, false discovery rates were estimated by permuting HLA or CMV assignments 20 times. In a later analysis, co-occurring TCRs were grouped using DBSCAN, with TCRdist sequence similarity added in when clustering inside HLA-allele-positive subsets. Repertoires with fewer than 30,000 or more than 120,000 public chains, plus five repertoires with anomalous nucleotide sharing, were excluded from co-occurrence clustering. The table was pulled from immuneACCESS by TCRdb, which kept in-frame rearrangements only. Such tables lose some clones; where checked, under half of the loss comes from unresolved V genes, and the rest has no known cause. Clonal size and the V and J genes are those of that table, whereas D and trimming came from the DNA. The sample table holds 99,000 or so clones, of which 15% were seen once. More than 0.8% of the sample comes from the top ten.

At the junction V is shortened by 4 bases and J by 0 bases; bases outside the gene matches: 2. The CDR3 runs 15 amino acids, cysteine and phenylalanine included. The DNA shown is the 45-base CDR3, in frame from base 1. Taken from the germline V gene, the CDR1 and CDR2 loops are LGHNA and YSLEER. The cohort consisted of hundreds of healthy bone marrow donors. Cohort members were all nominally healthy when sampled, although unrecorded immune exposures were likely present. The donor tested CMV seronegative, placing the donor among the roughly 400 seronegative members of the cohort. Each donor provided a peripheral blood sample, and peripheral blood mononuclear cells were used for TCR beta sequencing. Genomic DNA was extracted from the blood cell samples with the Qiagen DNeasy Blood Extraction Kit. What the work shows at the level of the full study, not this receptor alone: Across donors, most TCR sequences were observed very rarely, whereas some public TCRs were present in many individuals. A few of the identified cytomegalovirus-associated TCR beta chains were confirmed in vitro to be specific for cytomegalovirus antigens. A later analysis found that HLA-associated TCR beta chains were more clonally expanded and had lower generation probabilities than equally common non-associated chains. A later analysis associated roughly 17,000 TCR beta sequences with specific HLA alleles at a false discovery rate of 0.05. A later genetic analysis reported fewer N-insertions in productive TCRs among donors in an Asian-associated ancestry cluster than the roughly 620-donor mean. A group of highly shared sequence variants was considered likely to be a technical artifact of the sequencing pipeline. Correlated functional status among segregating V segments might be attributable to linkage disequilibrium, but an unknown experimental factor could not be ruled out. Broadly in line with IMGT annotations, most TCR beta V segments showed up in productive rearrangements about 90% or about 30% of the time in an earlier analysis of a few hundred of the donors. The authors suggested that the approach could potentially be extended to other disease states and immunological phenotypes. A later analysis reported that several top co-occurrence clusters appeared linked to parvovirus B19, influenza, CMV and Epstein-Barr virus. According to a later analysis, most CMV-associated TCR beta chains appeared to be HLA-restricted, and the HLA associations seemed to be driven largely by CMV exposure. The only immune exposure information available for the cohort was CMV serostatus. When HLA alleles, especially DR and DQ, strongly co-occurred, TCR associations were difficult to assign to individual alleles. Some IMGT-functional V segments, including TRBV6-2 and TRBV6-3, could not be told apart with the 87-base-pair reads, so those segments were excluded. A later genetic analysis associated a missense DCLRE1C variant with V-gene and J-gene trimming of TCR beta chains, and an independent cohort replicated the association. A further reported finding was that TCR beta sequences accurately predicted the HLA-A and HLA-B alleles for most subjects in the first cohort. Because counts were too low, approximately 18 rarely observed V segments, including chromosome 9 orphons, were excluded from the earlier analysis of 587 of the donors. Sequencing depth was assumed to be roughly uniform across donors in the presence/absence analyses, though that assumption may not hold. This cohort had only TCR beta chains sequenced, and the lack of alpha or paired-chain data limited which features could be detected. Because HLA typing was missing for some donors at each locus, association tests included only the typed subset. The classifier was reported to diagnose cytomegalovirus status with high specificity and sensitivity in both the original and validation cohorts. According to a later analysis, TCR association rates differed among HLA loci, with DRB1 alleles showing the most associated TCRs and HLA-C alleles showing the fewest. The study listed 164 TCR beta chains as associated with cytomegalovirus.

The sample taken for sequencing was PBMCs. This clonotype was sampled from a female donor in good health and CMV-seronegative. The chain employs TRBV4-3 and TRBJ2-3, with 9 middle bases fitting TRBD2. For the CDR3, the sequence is CASSRGLASTDTQYF. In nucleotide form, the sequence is TGCGCCAGCAGCCGCGGACTAGCGAGCACAGATACGCAGTATTTT.